This TCR beta chain was documented in a study of blood T cells in healthy people across ages. Study results and caveats: Age showed a roughly linear inverse relationship with TCR beta diversity per million T cells.

Primed by a sample-barcoded 5' primer and a J-beta primer mix, a second PCR proceeded for about 7 to 11 cycles. Tags on each cDNA molecule came from a template-switch adaptor with 12 random nucleotides. Any given sample supplied a minimum of 2.5 million CDR3-containing paired-end reads. TCRdb re-called the 5' RACE reads through MiXCR, storing one row per CDR3 protein. The data contain 850,000 to 1,000,000 distinct CDR3 sequences, around 54% of them seen just once; the ten biggest clones take up about 21%. A word on this clonotype: The antigen is unknown.

PBMCs were isolated at a quantity of at least 6.5 million per sample. Germline assignment: CDR1 MNHEY and CDR2 SMNVEV (reference sequence). Trimming cost V 3 bases and J 4 bases, with 16 bases left between them. The CDR3 length is 15 residues. The source material was blood. The sequence derives from a woman in her fifties or sixties in good health. The rearrangement joins TRBV27 to TRBJ2-7; no clear D. The CDR3 DNA reads as TGTGCCAGCAGTTTCCTGCCGGTGACCGCATACGAGCAGTACTTC. As protein: CASSFLPVTAYEQYF.